Shown below are 23 T cell receptor beta chains from a single sample sequenced in a study of blood T cells in healthy people across ages (dated by TCRdb to the mid-2010s). The method was 5' RACE. A second PCR of roughly 6 to 11 cycles was run with a J-beta primer mix and a sample-barcoded 5' primer. TCRdb reworked the public reads: Q25 trimming with fastp, MiXCR clone assembly, productive beta chains retained. Identical CDR3 proteins give one entry, which carries the most common genes and DNA. This sample has approximately 1,700,000 distinct CDR3 sequences in its table, and 30% to 40% of those were observed once. Around 23% of the sample is held by the ten biggest clonotypes. The sample consisted of blood. These receptors came from a human donor in good health.

This clonotype was picked up many times. The chain is built from TRBV7-2 and TRBJ1-1, with 8 bases fitting TRBD1. Germline values: CDR1 SGHTA, CDR2 FQGNSA. The CDR3 contains 13 residues. Trimming at V came to 4 bases and at J to 5 bases, leaving 3 bases not matched to a gene. This chain's CDR3 is CASSSRQGTEAFF. Written as DNA, the CDR3 is TGTGCCAGCAGCTCGCGACAGGGGACTGAAGCTTTCTTT.

The chain links TRBV12-3 or TRBV12-4 to TRBJ1-1; maybe TRBD1 (5 bases). The length of the CDR3 is 15 residues. Trimming shortened V by 1 base and J by 4 bases, and 13 bases separated the two germline ends. CDR3 residues: CASSLGSGAGTEAFF. In DNA form, the CDR3 reads TGTGCCAGCAGTTTAGGTTCCGGGGCTGGCACTGAAGCTTTCTTT.

The chain uses TRBV28 and TRBJ2-3; possible D gene TRBD2, 5 bases. Germline V gene lookup returns CDR1 MDHEN and CDR2 SYDVKM. The V end lost 3 bases, the J end lost 3 bases, and 13 bases lay between the germline ends. This CDR3 has 15 residues. This CDR3 is CASSLRGSRTDTQYF. The CDR3 DNA is TGTGCCAGCAGTTTGAGAGGGTCTAGAACAGATACGCAGTATTTT.

Turning to this clonotype: An end of the junction does not agree with germline; a read error may underlie this. This chain uses TRBV3-1 with TRBJ2-7; 7 bases fit TRBD2. CDR3 length: 17 residues. Per germline, CDR1 LGHDT and CDR2 YNNKEL (reference sequence). CDR3 DNA sequence: TGCGCCAGCAGCCCGTTCGGGGCTAGCGGCTTCTCCTACGAGCAGTACTTC. Its translation is CASSPFGASGFSYEQYF.

This clonotype has ten or more counts. The rearrangement joins TRBV15 to TRBJ2-1; 11 bases are shared with TRBD2. The CDR3 length is 16 residues. From germline, CDR1 is LNHNV and CDR2 YYDKDF (reference sequence). V shed 2 bases and J 4 bases; nucleotides not matched to a gene: 4. The CDR3 DNA reads as TGTGCCACCAGCAGAAACCTAGCGGGGGGTTACAATGAGCAGTTCTTC. This sequence encodes CATSRNLAGGYNEQFF.

This clonotype has just a few counts. The rearrangement uses TRBV24-1 and TRBJ2-1; 8 nucleotides agree with TRBD1. V gave up 4 bases and J gave up 7 bases; unmatched junction bases: 11. This CDR3 contains 16 residues. Germline CDR1 and CDR2: KGHDR and SFDVKD. CDR3 DNA sequence: TGTGCCACCAGTGACCCCCTGACAGGGGCAGAGAATGAGCAGTTCTTC. It encodes CATSDPLTGAENEQFF.

In the case of this clonotype: One junction end does not reproduce the germline sequence, and a read error may be involved. The CDR3 DNA sequence: TGTGCCAGTAAAAACTGGGACAGCACAGGTACGCAGTATTTT. The encoded protein is CASKNWDSTGTQYF. The J gene is TRBJ2-3, the V gene TRBV10-3; 7 bases map to TRBD1. This CDR3 has 14 residues. Germline V gene data show CDR1 as ENHRY and CDR2 as SYGVKD.

The chain employs TRBV4-1 and TRBJ2-3; 12 bases align to TRBD2. This CDR3 is built from 16 residues. The V segment lost 2 bases and the J segment 5 bases; nucleotides outside the gene matches: 5. Germline assignment: CDR1 MGHRA and CDR2 YSYEKL. CDR3 protein: CASSQSLAGGRDTQYF. The CDR3 coding sequence is TGCGCCAGCAGCCAATCACTAGCGGGGGGCCGAGATACGCAGTATTTT.

This clonotype is a singleton in its sample. The genes are TRBV7-2 and TRBJ1-5; D is uncertain. Germline V lookup: CDR1 SGHTA, CDR2 FQGNSA. There are 14 residues in the CDR3. V lost 8 bases, J lost 4 bases, and 15 bases lay in between. CDR3: CASATARDNQPQHF. CDR3 coding DNA: TGTGCCAGCGCAACGGCTAGGGATAATCAGCCCCAGCATTTT.

The V and J genes are TRBV9 and TRBJ2-1; 10 positions agree with TRBD2. The CDR3 runs to 17 residues. Trimming cost V 0 bases and J 10 bases; bases outside gene matches: 13. Germline V lookup: CDR1 SGDLS, CDR2 YYNGEE. The CDR3 reads CASSVVSSGGWGEEQFF. CDR3 sequence (DNA): TGTGCCAGCAGCGTAGTGTCTAGCGGGGGTTGGGGCGAAGAGCAGTTCTTC.

With regard to this clonotype: One junction end does not reproduce the germline sequence, and a read error may be involved. The J gene is TRBJ1-1, the V gene TRBV10-3; 8 nucleotides line up with TRBD1. CDR1 ENHRY and CDR2 SYGVKD come from the germline V gene. CDR3 length: 13 residues. The CDR3 sequence is CAITQGADTEAFF. As DNA, the CDR3 is TGTGCTATCACTCAGGGGGCGGACACTGAAGCTTTCTTT.

This clonotype has a count of ten or more. The chain links TRBV29-1 to TRBJ2-3; D gene ambiguous. V dropped 4 bases and J dropped 2 bases, with 10 bases sitting between them. Per germline, CDR1 SQVTM and CDR2 ANQGSEA. This CDR3 spans 13 amino acids. The CDR3, as DNA: TGCAGCGTTGCCACGCGGAACACAGATACGCAGTATTTT. Its protein is CSVATRNTDTQYF.

The rearrangement uses TRBV5-7 and TRBJ1-5; D is undetermined. TRBV5-7 counts as an open reading frame of uncertain function. Trimming took 0 bases from V and 9 from J, leaving 7 bases between them. CDR3 length equals 12 residues. CDR3 residues: CASSLARMPQHF. As DNA, the CDR3 is TGTGCCAGCAGCTTGGCTCGGATGCCCCAGCATTTT.

In its sample, this clonotype was seen a few times. The chain has TRBV5-1 and TRBJ2-5; 7 positions match TRBD2. With 4 bases clipped from V and 2 bases from J, the junction kept 11 bases outside the gene matches. There are 16 residues in the CDR3. The germline gives CDR1 SGHRS, CDR2 YFSETQ. The CDR3 DNA reads as TGCGCCAGCAGCGCTGCTTCGGGACTACGGCAAGAGACCCAGTACTTC. Amino acids: CASSAASGLRQETQYF.

The sample holds many counts of this clonotype. The chain has TRBV10-3 and TRBJ1-4; no reliable D call. The CDR3 is made up of 17 amino acids. With 6 bases removed from V and 1 base from J, the gap between germline ends came to 18 bases. Germline values: CDR1 ENHRY, CDR2 SYGVKD. The CDR3 sequence is CAIRTTNTTRTNEKLFF. The CDR3 DNA follows: TGTGCCATCAGGACTACCAATACAACCAGAACTAATGAAAAACTGTTTTTT.

This clonotype has just a few counts. V is TRBV12-3 or TRBV12-4 and J is TRBJ2-5; TRBD2 aligns across 7 bases. The CDR3 length is 15 residues. V was clipped by 6 bases and J by 5 bases; unmatched bases: 12. CDR3 coding DNA: TGTGCCAGCAGCATGGGAGGGGTAGGTGTGGAGACCCAGTACTTC. Amino acids: CASSMGGVGVETQYF.

The V and J genes are TRBV14 and TRBJ2-3; D is uncertain. This CDR3 is built from 15 residues. V shed 1 base and J shed 0 bases, with 8 bases lying between them. Germline assignment: CDR1 SGHDN and CDR2 FVKESK. The CDR3 spells CASSQVVTSTDTQYF. The CDR3, as DNA: TGTGCCAGCAGCCAAGTCGTTACCAGCACAGATACGCAGTATTTT.

Here the CDR3 reads CASSPSSGAFYEQYF. In nucleotides, the CDR3 is TGTGCCAGCAGCCCCTCTAGCGGAGCTTTCTACGAGCAGTACTTC. The chain combines TRBV12-3 or TRBV12-4 with TRBJ2-7; 7 bases agree with TRBD2. V lost 6 bases to trimming and J lost 3 bases; unmatched junction nucleotides: 11. CDR3 size: 15 residues.

This chain links TRBV5-6 with TRBJ1-2; no clear D. Germline V gene lookup returns CDR1 SGHDT and CDR2 YYEEEE. CDR3 length equals 15 residues. The V end lost 0 bases, the J end lost 4 bases, and 13 bases lay between the germline ends. CDR3 DNA: TGTGCCAGCAGCTTGGATGAGGGCCGCTTCTATGGCTACACCTTC. This translates into CASSLDEGRFYGYTF.

The chain joins TRBV10-3 to TRBJ2-2, with TRBD2 as a possible D gene (6 bases). Germline loops: CDR1 ENHRY, CDR2 SYGVKD. The CDR3 runs 15 residues. The ends were cut back, 7 bases at V and 2 bases at J, with 14 bases in the middle. CDR3 sequence reads: CAIKKRGGNTGELFF. The CDR3, as DNA: TGTGCCATCAAAAAACGGGGAGGAAACACCGGGGAGCTGTTTTTT.

This clonotype was picked up one time. At one of its ends the junction is not consistent with the germline gene, which may arise from a read error. The chain recombines TRBV12-3 or TRBV12-4 with TRBJ2-3, with D perhaps matching TRBD1 or TRBD2 (7 bases each). The CDR3 consists of 12 residues. This CDR3 reads CVSGGRADTEYF. CDR3 in DNA: TGTGTTTCAGGGGGGAGGGCAGATACGGAGTATTTT.

This clonotype has a handful of counts. The chain is built from TRBV6-6 and TRBJ2-4; the D gene is possibly TRBD2 (5 bases). The V end was cut by 6 bases, the J end by 13 bases, with 22 bases between. The CDR3 length is 14 residues. The germline CDR1 and CDR2 sequences are MNHNY and SVGAGI (reference sequence). The CDR3 here is CASRRNKGGAEQYF. The CDR3 region has the DNA TGTGCCAGCAGGCGAAATAAAGGAGGCGCTGAGCAGTACTTC.

The chain is built from TRBV29-1 and TRBJ2-4; D is tentatively TRBD1 or TRBD2 (5 bases each). The end of the DNA aligns better with TRBJ2-5, so the J call may be wrong. This CDR3 has 13 amino acids. Germline V CDR1 and CDR2: SQVTM, ANQGSEA. CDR3 in DNA: TGCAGCGTTCCCGGGACCATCCAAGAGACCCAGTACTTC. The encoded protein is CSVPGTIQETQYF.